These 21 T cell receptor beta chains were all obtained from the same sample, sequenced in a study of T cells after yellow fever vaccination. One entry per CDR3 protein results from TCRdb running MiXCR on the 5' RACE reads. The sample includes more than 75,000 distinct CDR3 sequences, roughly 9% of them seen just once. The specimen comprised CD8+ T cells not binding an NS4B(214-222) dextramer, sorted from PBMCs, sampled roughly 14 days after the first yellow fever vaccination. The receptors here all came from a man aged 18 to 35 who received the YFV17D yellow fever vaccine.

This clonotype has a handful of counts. The CDR3 loop reads CASSLTGTGGGYTF. DNA for the CDR3: TGTGCCAGCAGCTTAACCGGGACAGGAGGCGGCTACACCTTC. The chain recombines TRBV7-8 with TRBJ1-2; 8 nucleotides align to TRBD1. The CDR3 is 14 residues long. The ends lost 2 bases at V and 8 bases at J; junction bases unmatched: 7. Germline lookup yields CDR1 SGHVS and CDR2 FQNEAQ.

The table lists this clonotype with a few counts. V gene TRBV4-1 combines with J gene TRBJ1-5; possible D gene TRBD1, 6 bases. The CDR3 contains 15 residues. In germline, CDR1 is MGHRA, CDR2 YSYEKL. Between the trimmed V and J ends, which lost 3 bases and 2 bases, there was a span of 11 bases. CDR3 coding DNA: TGCGCCAGCAGCCAGTCGGAGGGGGGCAATCAGCCCCAGCATTTT. Protein: CASSQSEGGNQPQHF.

This clonotype has just a few counts. The gene calls are TRBV5-6 and TRBJ2-1; the D is unclear. Germline V lookup: CDR1 SGHDT, CDR2 YYEEEE. The CDR3 is made up of 14 amino acids. V shed 4 bases and J shed 5 bases, with 13 bases lying between them. The CDR3 region is CASSPGLRHNEQFF. CDR3 bases: TGTGCCAGCAGCCCCGGGCTACGGCACAATGAGCAGTTCTTC.

This clonotype was seen a few times. This chain uses TRBV19 with TRBJ2-1, with TRBD2 identical over 11 bases. The J segment lost 8 bases and the V segment lost 5 bases, leaving 11 bases of the junction unmatched. The CDR3 runs 16 residues. From germline, CDR1 is LNHDA and CDR2 SQIVND (reference sequence). CDR3 DNA: TGTGCCAGTAGTCTGATAGCGGGGGGGCCGGGCGATGAGCAGTTCTTC. Translating gives CASSLIAGGPGDEQFF. Filled out from reference TRBV19 and TRBJ2-1, the complete variable domain reads DGGITQSPKYLFRKEGQNVTLSCEQNLNHDAMYWYRQDPGQGLRLIYYSQIVNDFQKGDIAEGYSVSREKKESFPLTVTSAQKNPTAFYLCASSLIAGGPGDEQFFGPGTRLTVL.

This clonotype was counted only a few times. The chain combines TRBV20-1 with TRBJ2-3; tentatively, D is TRBD1 or TRBD2 (5 bases each). Germline CDR1 DFQATT, CDR2 SNEGSKA (reference sequence). The CDR3 has 15 residues. V shed 0 bases and J shed 2 bases, with 12 bases lying between them. The CDR3 spells CSARDRTGPTDTQYF. The CDR3 DNA reads TGCAGTGCTAGAGATAGGACGGGGCCCACAGATACGCAGTATTTT.

This clonotype was recorded many times. The rearrangement uses TRBV7-9 and TRBJ2-3; the D is unclear. The CDR3 contains 12 residues. Trimming stripped 5 bases from V and 1 base from J, with 4 bases between. In germline, CDR1 is SEHNR, CDR2 FQNEAQ (reference sequence). CDR3 region: CASSQGTDTQYF. In nucleotides, the CDR3 is TGTGCCAGCAGCCAGGGCACAGATACGCAGTATTTT.

This clonotype was detected many times. This sequence joins TRBV29-1 and TRBJ2-1; no clear D. The length of the CDR3 is 10 residues. Germline CDR1 and CDR2: SQVTM and ANQGSEA. Trimming stripped 4 bases from V and 7 bases from J, with 5 bases between. CDR3 DNA sequence: TGCAGCGTTGGATGGAATGAGCAGTTCTTC. Translation: CSVGWNEQFF.

The gene calls are TRBV6-6 and TRBJ1-1; D perhaps matches TRBD1 (5 bases). Trimming cost V 2 bases and J 5 bases, with 9 bases left between them. Germline-derived CDR1 and CDR2 are MNHNY and SVGAGI (reference sequence). The CDR3 spans 13 residues. CDR3 in DNA: TGTGCCAGCAGTTACACACGGGGGACTGAAGCTTTCTTT. Protein product: CASSYTRGTEAFF.

This clonotype was recorded many times. V is TRBV7-6 and J is TRBJ2-3, with TRBD2 identical over 10 bases. Germline loops: CDR1 SGHVS, CDR2 FNYEAQ. Unmatched junction bases numbered 12, after V lost 0 bases and J lost 0 bases. This CDR3 comprises 20 residues. The CDR3 reads CASSLAPGTSDPTSTDTQYF. The CDR3 coding sequence is TGTGCCAGCAGCTTAGCGCCCGGGACTAGCGATCCCACTAGCACAGATACGCAGTATTTT.

The V gene is TRBV19, the J gene TRBJ1-5; D unresolved. This CDR3 region has 12 residues. Germline CDR1 is LNHDA and CDR2 is SQIVND (reference sequence). Trimming stripped 8 bases from V and 8 bases from J, with 13 bases between. CDR3 nucleotide sequence: TGTGCCAGTCTCCGCCGTGGGGAGCCCCAGCATTTT. Protein: CASLRRGEPQHF.

This clonotype has a handful of counts. This chain connects TRBV6-2 or TRBV6-3 to TRBJ2-7, with 10 bases matching TRBD1. The ends lost 5 bases at V and 1 base at J; junction bases unmatched: 5. Germline V gives CDR1 MNHEY, CDR2 SVGEGT. The CDR3 covers 15 residues. In DNA, the CDR3 is TGTGCCAGCAGTCCGACAGGGGGCGTTTCCTACGAGCAGTACTTC. Translating it yields CASSPTGGVSYEQYF.

The genes are TRBV12-3 or TRBV12-4 and TRBJ2-5, with D perhaps given as TRBD1 or TRBD2 (5 bases each). Trimming removed 6 bases from V and 3 bases from J, with 11 bases in between. CDR3 length: 13 amino acids. Written as DNA, the CDR3 is TGTGCCAGCAGAAGGGACGACGAAGAGACCCAGTACTTC. The encoded protein is CASRRDDEETQYF.

V and J are TRBV5-1 and TRBJ1-1; D might be TRBD1 (6 bases). CDR1 is SGHRS and CDR2 is YFSETQ in the germline V gene. There are 14 residues in the CDR3. Trimming cost V 0 bases and J 4 bases, with 10 bases left between them. CDR3: CASSLGQGSTEAFF. In DNA form, the CDR3 reads TGCGCCAGCAGCTTGGGGCAGGGGAGCACTGAAGCTTTCTTT. The complete variable domain, with remaining parts taken from reference TRBV5-1 and TRBJ1-1, reads KAGVTQTPRYLIKTRGQQVTLSCSPISGHRSVSWYQQTPGQGLQFLFEYFSETQRNKGNFPGRFSGRQFSNSRSEMNVSTLELGDSALYLCASSLGQGSTEAFFGQGTRLTVV.

The V and J genes are TRBV6-2 or TRBV6-3 and TRBJ2-5, with D unclear. Germline V lookup: CDR1 MNHEY, CDR2 SVGEGT. Trimming removed 0 bases from V and 0 bases from J, with 8 bases in between. The CDR3 length is 15 residues. This CDR3 reads CASSYSARNQETQYF. The CDR3 bases are TGTGCCAGCAGTTACTCGGCCAGAAACCAAGAGACCCAGTACTTC.

At least ten counts were recorded for this clonotype. The chain uses TRBV29-1 and TRBJ2-3, with D uncertain. This CDR3 region has 16 residues. The germline V gene encodes CDR1 SQVTM and CDR2 ANQGSEA. V lost 0 bases, J lost 2 bases, and 15 bases lay in between. CDR3 coding DNA: TGCAGCGTTGAAGAGCCAGGCAGGAGTTTCACAGATACGCAGTATTTT. This translates into CSVEEPGRSFTDTQYF.

The genes are TRBV20-1 and TRBJ2-5; perhaps TRBD1 as D (5 bases). This CDR3 region has 15 residues. Per the germline V gene, CDR1 is DFQATT and CDR2 is SNEGSKA (reference sequence). Trimming removed 0 bases from V and 5 bases from J, with 16 bases in between. The CDR3 sequence: CSARDRDRDRETQYF. CDR3 DNA: TGCAGTGCTAGAGATCGTGACAGAGATAGGGAGACCCAGTACTTC.

The table lists this clonotype with a few counts. The chain recombines TRBV5-1 with TRBJ2-7, with D perhaps being TRBD1 or TRBD2 (5 bases each). Trimming pared 2 bases from V and 2 bases from J, leaving 11 bases between. The CDR3 loop spans 14 amino acids. Germline assignment: CDR1 SGHRS and CDR2 YFSETQ. This CDR3 is CASSFRDPAYEQYF. The CDR3 nucleotides are TGCGCCAGCAGCTTCCGGGACCCTGCCTACGAGCAGTACTTC.

This clonotype was seen only a few times. The chain employs TRBV4-1 and TRBJ1-5; D uncertain. The V end lost 6 bases, the J end lost 0 bases, and 9 bases lay between the germline ends. This CDR3 is 14 amino acids long. CDR1 is MGHRA and CDR2 is YSYEKL in the germline V gene. The chain's CDR3 is CASSGGASNQPQHF. In DNA form, the CDR3 reads TGCGCCAGCAGTGGAGGAGCTAGCAATCAGCCCCAGCATTTT.

The J gene is TRBJ2-3, the V gene TRBV12-3 or TRBV12-4; D gene ambiguous. V lost 4 bases to trimming and J lost 5 bases, with 10 bases between them. The CDR3 extends over 13 amino acids. The CDR3 region is CASSSFLGDTQYF. The CDR3 coding sequence is TGTGCCAGCAGTTCCTTCCTAGGAGATACGCAGTATTTT.

This clonotype was seen more than once but under ten times. This chain joins TRBV7-9 and TRBJ1-3; a weak D match, TRBD1 (5 bases). The V end was cut by 7 bases, the J end by 4 bases, with 20 bases between. The germline CDR1 and CDR2 sequences are SEHNR and FQNEAQ (reference sequence). The CDR3 has 16 amino acids. This CDR3 is CASTVPGGSSGNTIYF. CDR3 DNA sequence: TGTGCCAGCACCGTCCCCGGGGGGTCCTCCGGAAACACCATATATTTT.

In this sample, this clonotype turned up a few times. V and J are TRBV28 and TRBJ2-3, with D perhaps given as TRBD1 or TRBD2 (5 bases each). Trimming removed 5 bases from V and 2 bases from J, with 23 bases in between. There are 18 residues in the CDR3. Germline CDR1 reads MDHEN; CDR2 reads SYDVKM. DNA of the CDR3: TGTGCCAGCAGTCTAATAACACCGGGACCAGGGCTCACAGATACGCAGTATTTT. Protein product: CASSLITPGPGLTDTQYF.